One sample yielded the 25 T cell receptor beta chains listed below, sequenced in a study of patients and donors after allogeneic stem cell transplantation. TCRdb fed the RT-PCR reads into MiXCR, producing one record per CDR3 protein. The table lists 920,000 or so distinct CDR3 sequences, 18% of them singletons. Sequenced material: blood, either unsorted or a sorted T cell fraction (not recorded which). These receptors came from a human donor who was either an allogeneic HSCT recipient or a stem cell or donor lymphocyte infusion donor (not recorded which). It is not recorded whose cells these are; they may come from a transplant donor.

The chain has TRBV12-3 or TRBV12-4 and TRBJ1-2; TRBD1 agrees at 8 bases. The CDR3 is 13 amino acids. The V gene end was trimmed by 3 bases and the J gene end by 6 bases; junction bases not matched to a gene: 3. The CDR3 nucleotides are TGTGCCAGCAGTTTTGACAGGGGACATGGCTACACCTTC. It is translated as CASSFDRGHGYTF.

There are a few counts of this clonotype. CDR3 in DNA: TGTGCCAGCAGTTACGAGGGGGGCACCGGGGAGCTGTTTTTT. Translation gives CASSYEGGTGELFF. This chain links TRBV6-5 with TRBJ2-2; D is tentatively TRBD1 or TRBD2 (6 bases each). V shed 2 bases and J shed 4 bases, with 8 bases lying between them. The germline V gene has CDR1 MNHEY and CDR2 SVGAGI. This CDR3 region has 14 residues.

Only a few counts were recorded for this clonotype. The rearrangement links TRBV7-3 to TRBJ2-6, with a possible D match to TRBD1 (5 bases). V lost 5 bases and J 0 bases, leaving 8 bases between the germline ends. The CDR3 sequence is 15 residues long. CDR1 is SGHTA and CDR2 is FQGTGA in the germline V gene. The CDR3 region has the DNA TGTGCCAGCAGCGATAGGGGCTCTGGGGCCAACGTCCTGACTTTC. Translating it yields CASSDRGSGANVLTF.

This clonotype was observed a handful of times. J is TRBJ1-5 and V is TRBV6-5; D is ambiguous. Germline V gives CDR1 MNHEY, CDR2 SVGAGI. CDR3 length equals 12 residues. Trimming removed 5 bases at V and 5 bases at J, with 7 bases between. DNA for the CDR3: TGTGCCAGCAGTCGGGATGATCAGCCCCAGCATTTT. Its protein product is CASSRDDQPQHF.

This chain uses TRBV20-1 with TRBJ2-1; D remains unclear. The V end was cut by 3 bases, the J end by 1 base, with 13 bases between. The V gene's germline CDR1 is DFQATT and CDR2 SNEGSKA (reference sequence). The CDR3 totals 15 residues. The CDR3 here is CSARVDGGSYNEQFF. DNA of the CDR3: TGCAGTGCTAGGGTGGACGGTGGATCCTACAATGAGCAGTTCTTC.

The CDR3 bases are TGCGCCAGCAGCTTGGCCCTAGAAAAGGGTTGGGCTTTCTTT. Residues: CASSLALEKGWAFF. The genes are TRBV5-1 and TRBJ1-1; D is uncertain. V lost 0 bases to trimming and J lost 11 bases, with 17 bases between them. This CDR3 region has 14 residues. Germline V CDR1 and CDR2: SGHRS, YFSETQ.

Only a few counts were recorded for this clonotype. J is TRBJ1-1 and V is TRBV29-1; D possibly corresponds to TRBD1 (6 bases). Germline V gene sequence: CDR1 SQVTM, CDR2 ANQGSEA. The V end was cut by 7 bases, the J end by 11 bases, with 20 bases between. The CDR3 extends over 12 amino acids. CDR3 in amino acids: CSAQGGVVHAFF. DNA of the CDR3: TGCAGCGCCCAAGGGGGTGTTGTTCACGCTTTCTTT. The full variable domain, in which reference TRBV29-1 and TRBJ1-1 provide the parts outside the CDR3, is SAVISQKPSRDICQRGTSLTIQCQVDSQVTMMFWYRQQPGQSLTLIATANQGSEATYESGFVIDKFPISRPNLTFSTLTVSNMSPEDSSIYLCSAQGGVVHAFFGQGTRLTVV.

This clonotype came up a few times. V and J are TRBV19 and TRBJ1-5, with D tentatively TRBD1 (5 bases). Trimming left V 0 bases short and J 5 bases short, with 8 bases between. Germline V CDR1 and CDR2: LNHDA, SQIVND (reference sequence). This CDR3 comprises 14 residues. The CDR3 DNA follows: TGTGCCAGTAGTATAGATCTGGGGGATCAGCCCCAGCATTTT. This codes for CASSIDLGDQPQHF.

V is TRBV20-1 and J is TRBJ2-7; D is ambiguous. With 5 bases removed from V and 7 bases from J, the gap between germline ends came to 18 bases. CDR1 is DFQATT, CDR2 SNEGSKA, per germline (reference sequence). CDR3 length: 13 residues. The CDR3 DNA reads as TGCAGTGCTCCGATCGGACCTCCCTGGGAGCAGTACTTC. It codes for CSAPIGPPWEQYF.

V usage is TRBV6-2 or TRBV6-3 and J usage is TRBJ2-1; 8 nucleotides align to TRBD2. This CDR3 region has 15 residues. The germline V gene encodes CDR1 MNHEY and CDR2 SVGEGT. The trim removed 0 bases at V and 6 bases at J, leaving 4 bases unmatched. The CDR3 is CASSYSSGGGNEQFF. The CDR3 DNA is TGTGCCAGCAGTTACTCCTCCGGGGGGGGCAATGAGCAGTTCTTC.

This clonotype was seen more than once but under ten times. The chain uses TRBV20-1 and TRBJ1-4, with 9 positions matching TRBD1. V lost 4 bases to trimming and J lost 8 bases; unmatched junction nucleotides: 5. Germline V CDR1 and CDR2: DFQATT, SNEGSKA (reference sequence). The CDR3 consists of 13 residues. The CDR3 spells CSAKQGAREKLFF. The CDR3 DNA follows: TGCAGTGCTAAACAGGGGGCAAGGGAAAAACTGTTTTTT.

This chain uses TRBV20-1 with TRBJ1-2; 7 positions match TRBD1. The CDR3 runs 14 residues. J lost 4 bases, V lost 4 bases, and 9 bases had no gene match. The germline gives CDR1 DFQATT, CDR2 SNEGSKA (reference sequence). CDR3 amino acids: CSAKTQGSVYGYTF. The CDR3 region has the DNA TGCAGTGCTAAGACACAGGGGAGTGTCTATGGCTACACCTTC.

The table lists this clonotype with a few counts. The gene calls are TRBV27 and TRBJ1-5; maybe TRBD1 (5 bases). V shed 6 bases and J shed 4 bases, with 16 bases lying between them. Per germline, CDR1 MNHEY and CDR2 SMNVEV (reference sequence). The CDR3 is 15 residues long. Here the CDR3 DNA reads TGTGCCAGCAGCCCGGGACGGCTGGTAAATCAGCCCCAGCATTTT. This gives the protein CASSPGRLVNQPQHF.

V usage is TRBV19 and J usage is TRBJ2-1; D gene unclear. This CDR3 is 14 amino acids long. V was cut by 3 bases and J by 3 bases, with 9 bases left in between. The germline V gene encodes CDR1 LNHDA and CDR2 SQIVND (reference sequence). The CDR3 DNA is TGTGCCAGTAGTATCGATGGTTTCTACAATGAGCAGTTCTTC. Translation gives CASSIDGFYNEQFF.

The rearrangement joins TRBV20-1 to TRBJ1-5; TRBD1 matches 7 bases. J was trimmed by 6 bases and V by 2 bases; bases with no gene match: 7. This CDR3 has 14 residues. Germline CDR1 DFQATT, CDR2 SNEGSKA (reference sequence). CDR3 in amino acids: CSARTDREAQPQHF. CDR3 nucleotide sequence: TGCAGTGCTAGAACCGACAGGGAAGCTCAGCCCCAGCATTTT.

This clonotype occurred a few times. The chain employs TRBV20-1 and TRBJ2-3; 7 nucleotides line up with TRBD2. CDR1 and CDR2 (germline): DFQATT, SNEGSKA (reference sequence). This CDR3 spans 15 amino acids. With 1 base clipped from V and 0 bases from J, the junction kept 4 bases outside the gene matches. The CDR3 spells CSARGKRDSTDTQYF. The CDR3 nucleotides read TGCAGTGCTAGAGGGAAGCGGGATAGCACAGATACGCAGTATTTT.

The gene calls are TRBV5-1 and TRBJ2-7; D unclear. V was clipped by 6 bases and J by 7 bases, with 20 bases between them. The CDR3 length is 14 residues. The germline CDR1 and CDR2 sequences are SGHRS and YFSETQ. The CDR3 loop is CASNQDPRAREQYF. In DNA form, the CDR3 reads TGCGCCAGCAACCAAGACCCCCGGGCGCGGGAGCAGTACTTC.

This clonotype was recorded a few times. The chain joins TRBV7-3 to TRBJ2-7; D may be TRBD1 (6 bases). The CDR3 is 13 amino acids. Germline V CDR1 and CDR2: SGHTA, FQGTGA. V lost 1 base and J lost 6, with 10 bases in between. This CDR3 is CASSLIGGSEQYF. CDR3 DNA: TGTGCCAGCAGCTTAATAGGGGGAAGCGAGCAGTACTTC.

The V call is TRBV5-1, the J call TRBJ1-4; D gene uncertain. Trimming removed 0 bases at V and 0 bases at J, with 6 bases between. The CDR3 length is 15 residues. The germline gives CDR1 SGHRS, CDR2 YFSETQ. This CDR3 is CASSLALATNEKLFF. DNA of the CDR3: TGCGCCAGCAGCTTGGCCCTTGCAACTAATGAAAAACTGTTTTTT.

The genes are TRBV4-2 and TRBJ2-7; D unresolved. CDR1 is LGHNA and CDR2 is YNFKEQ in the germline V gene. The CDR3 loop spans 15 amino acids. The V and J ends lost 0 bases and 2 bases respectively, with 11 bases between them. CDR3: CASSQDRTRAYEQYF. The CDR3 DNA follows: TGTGCCAGCAGCCAAGATCGGACCCGGGCCTACGAGCAGTACTTC.

The chain couples TRBV5-1 to TRBJ2-7; maybe TRBD2 (6 bases). The germline V and J ends were trimmed by 4 bases and 11 bases, with 13 bases remaining between them. This CDR3 is 11 amino acids long. Germline loops: CDR1 SGHRS, CDR2 YFSETQ. CDR3 DNA: TGCGCCAGCAGCGGGGACTTACTGGAGTACTTC. It yields the protein CASSGDLLEYF.

This clonotype appeared once. The V gene is TRBV11-3, the J gene TRBJ2-7; D may be TRBD1 (7 bases). Germline CDR1 and CDR2: SGHNT and YENEEA. The CDR3 is 15 amino acids. V was shortened by 5 bases and J by 4 bases, with 18 bases between the two germline ends. The DNA of the CDR3 is TGTGCCAGCAGCCCCGGCGGGACAGAAGGTTACGAGCAGTACTTC. It specifies CASSPGGTEGYEQYF.

This chain joins TRBV5-1 and TRBJ2-7, with 10 bases that match TRBD2. The junction had 6 bases not matched to a gene; V was cut back by 2 bases and J by 4 bases. From germline, CDR1 is SGHRS and CDR2 YFSETQ. The CDR3 sequence is 15 residues long. CDR3 sequence reads: CASSFKLAGMYEQYF. The CDR3 region has the DNA TGCGCCAGCAGCTTCAAACTAGCGGGAATGTACGAGCAGTACTTC.

This sequence joins TRBV5-1 and TRBJ2-1; TRBD1 is a possible D gene (5 bases). The CDR3 length is 17 residues. The V end lost 3 bases, the J end lost 3 bases, and 19 bases lay between the germline ends. Per the germline V gene, CDR1 is SGHRS and CDR2 is YFSETQ. As DNA, the CDR3 is TGCGCCAGCAGCTCTCGGACGGAAAAAGGGGTCTACAATGAGCAGTTCTTC. It specifies CASSSRTEKGVYNEQFF.

This clonotype was recorded many times. This rearrangement joins TRBV6-4 to TRBJ1-6; maybe TRBD1 (6 bases). Germline V CDR1 and CDR2: MRHNA, SNTAGT. The germline V and J ends were trimmed by 2 bases and 7 bases, with 9 bases remaining between them. This CDR3 is 14 amino acids long. CDR3 amino acids: CASSDGQLNSPLHF. CDR3 coding DNA: TGTGCCAGCAGTGACGGACAGCTGAATTCACCCCTCCACTTT.